The present TCR beta chain was sequenced within a study of cytomegalovirus exposure and HLA in healthy donors. General observations from the study: Reported findings show TCR beta sequences accurately forecast HLA-A and HLA-B alleles in most subjects.

Of note for this clone: The antigen is not known.

The CDR3 has 13 amino acids. Trimming pared 4 bases from V and 1 base from J, leaving 7 bases between. Per the germline V gene, CDR1 is SGHDT and CDR2 is YYEEEE. Primers for the PCR totalled 60 Vbeta and 13 Jbeta. TCRdb keeps only in-frame clones here, not all; method: immunoSEQ multiplex PCR. The sample lists roughly 190,000 clones, about 13% occurring once. This sequence was found in a man in his fifties or sixties in good health and CMV-seropositive. Sequencing was done on a sample of PBMCs. The gene calls are TRBV5-6 and TRBJ2-3, with D unclear. This chain's CDR3 is CASSPERTDTQYF. CDR3 nucleotides: TGTGCCAGCAGCCCAGAACGCACAGATACGCAGTATTTT.